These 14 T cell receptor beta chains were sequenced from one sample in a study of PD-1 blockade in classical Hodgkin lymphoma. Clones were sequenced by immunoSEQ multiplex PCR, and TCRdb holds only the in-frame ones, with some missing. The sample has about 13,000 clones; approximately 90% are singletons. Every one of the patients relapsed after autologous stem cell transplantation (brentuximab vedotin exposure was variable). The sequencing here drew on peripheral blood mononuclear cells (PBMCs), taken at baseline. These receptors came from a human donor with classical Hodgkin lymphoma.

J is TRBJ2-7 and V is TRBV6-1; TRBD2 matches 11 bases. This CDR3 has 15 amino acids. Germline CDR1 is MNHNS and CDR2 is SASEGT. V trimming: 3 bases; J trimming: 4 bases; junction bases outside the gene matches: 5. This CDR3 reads CASSEATSGIYEQYF. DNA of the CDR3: TGTGCCAGCAGTGAGGCGACTAGCGGGATTTACGAGCAGTACTTC.

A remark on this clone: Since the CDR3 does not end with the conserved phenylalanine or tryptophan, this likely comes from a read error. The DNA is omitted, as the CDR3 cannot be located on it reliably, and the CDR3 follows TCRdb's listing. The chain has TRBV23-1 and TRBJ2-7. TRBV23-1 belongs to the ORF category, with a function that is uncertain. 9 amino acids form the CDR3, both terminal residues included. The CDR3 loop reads CASSPGAAC.

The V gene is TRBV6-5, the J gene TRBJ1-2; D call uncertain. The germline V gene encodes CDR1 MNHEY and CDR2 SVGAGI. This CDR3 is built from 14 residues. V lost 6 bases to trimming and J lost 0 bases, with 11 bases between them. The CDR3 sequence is CASSQALTNYGYTF. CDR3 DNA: TGTGCCAGCAGCCAGGCCCTAACTAACTATGGCTACACCTTC.

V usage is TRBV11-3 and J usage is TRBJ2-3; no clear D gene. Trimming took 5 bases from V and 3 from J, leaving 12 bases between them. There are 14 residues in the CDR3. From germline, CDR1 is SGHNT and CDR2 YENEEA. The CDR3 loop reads CASSGGVRTDTQYF. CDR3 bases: TGTGCCAGCAGCGGTGGGGTGAGGACAGATACGCAGTATTTT.

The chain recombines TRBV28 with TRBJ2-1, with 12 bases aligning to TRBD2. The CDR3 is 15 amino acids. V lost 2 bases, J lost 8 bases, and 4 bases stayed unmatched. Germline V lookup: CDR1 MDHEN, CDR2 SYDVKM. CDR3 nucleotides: TGTGCCAGCAGTTTAGGGCTAGCGGGAGGGTATGAGCAGTTCTTC. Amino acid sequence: CASSLGLAGGYEQFF.

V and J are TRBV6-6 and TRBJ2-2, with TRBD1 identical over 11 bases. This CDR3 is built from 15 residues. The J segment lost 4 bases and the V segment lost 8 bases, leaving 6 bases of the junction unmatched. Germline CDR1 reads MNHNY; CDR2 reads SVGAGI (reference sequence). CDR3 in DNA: TGTGCCAGCGGTCGGACAGGGGGCCTCACCGGGGAGCTGTTTTTT. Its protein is CASGRTGGLTGELFF.

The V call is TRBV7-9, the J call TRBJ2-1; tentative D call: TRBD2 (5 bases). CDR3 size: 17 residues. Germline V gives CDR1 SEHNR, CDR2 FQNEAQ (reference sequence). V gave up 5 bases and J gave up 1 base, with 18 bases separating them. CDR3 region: CASSLGSFPGSYNEQFF. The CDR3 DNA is TGTGCCAGCAGCCTAGGGAGTTTCCCAGGTTCCTACAATGAGCAGTTCTTC.

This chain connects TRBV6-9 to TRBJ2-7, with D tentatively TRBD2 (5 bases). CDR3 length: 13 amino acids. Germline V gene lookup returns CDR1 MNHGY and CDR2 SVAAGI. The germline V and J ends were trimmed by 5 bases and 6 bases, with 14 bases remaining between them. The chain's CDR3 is CASSKAGKSEQYF. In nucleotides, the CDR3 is TGTGCCAGCAGTAAAGCCGGGAAAAGCGAGCAGTACTTC.

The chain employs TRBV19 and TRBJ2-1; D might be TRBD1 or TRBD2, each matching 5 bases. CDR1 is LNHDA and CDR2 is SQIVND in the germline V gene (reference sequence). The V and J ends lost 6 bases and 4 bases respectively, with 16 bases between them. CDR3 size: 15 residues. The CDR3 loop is CASSPFGGGYNEQFF. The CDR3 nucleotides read TGTGCCAGTAGCCCCTTCGGTGGGGGATACAATGAGCAGTTCTTC.

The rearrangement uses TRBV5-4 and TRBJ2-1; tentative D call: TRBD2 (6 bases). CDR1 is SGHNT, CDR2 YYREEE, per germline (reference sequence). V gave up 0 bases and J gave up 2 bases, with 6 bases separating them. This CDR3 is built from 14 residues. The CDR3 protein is CASSLAGAYNEQFF. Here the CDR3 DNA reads TGTGCCAGCAGCTTGGCGGGAGCCTACAATGAGCAGTTCTTC.

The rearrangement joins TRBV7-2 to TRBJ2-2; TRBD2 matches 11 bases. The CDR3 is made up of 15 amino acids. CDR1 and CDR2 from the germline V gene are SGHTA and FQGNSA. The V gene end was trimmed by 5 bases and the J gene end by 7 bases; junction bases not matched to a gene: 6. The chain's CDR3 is CASSGSGGAFGELFF. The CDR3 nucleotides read TGTGCCAGCAGCGGTAGCGGGGGGGCCTTCGGGGAGCTGTTTTTT.

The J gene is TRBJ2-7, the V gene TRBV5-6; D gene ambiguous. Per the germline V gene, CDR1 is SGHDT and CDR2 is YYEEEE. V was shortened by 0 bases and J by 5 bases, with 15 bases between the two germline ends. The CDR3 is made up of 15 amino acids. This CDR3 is CASSLGGQSWDEQYF. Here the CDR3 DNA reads TGTGCCAGCAGCTTGGGAGGTCAGTCCTGGGACGAGCAGTACTTC.

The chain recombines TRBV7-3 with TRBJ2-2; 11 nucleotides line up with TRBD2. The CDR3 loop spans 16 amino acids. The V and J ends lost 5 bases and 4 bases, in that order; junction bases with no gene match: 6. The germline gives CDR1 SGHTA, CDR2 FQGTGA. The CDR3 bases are TGTGCCAGCAGCCTCCCCGGGACTAGCGGCACCGGGGAGCTGTTTTTT. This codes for CASSLPGTSGTGELFF.

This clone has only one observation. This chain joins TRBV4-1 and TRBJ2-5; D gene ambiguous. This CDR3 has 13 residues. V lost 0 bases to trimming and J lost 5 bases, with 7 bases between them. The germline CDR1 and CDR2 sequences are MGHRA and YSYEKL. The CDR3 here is CASSQDRRETQYF. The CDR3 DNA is TGCGCCAGCAGCCAAGATCGAAGGGAGACCCAGTACTTC.